This record covers a single T cell receptor (beta chain). Authors' methods: Amplification of reference gene primers was used by the study to estimate nucleated cell counts. The assay was immunoSEQ multiplex PCR, and TCRdb's table has in-frame clones only and misses some. V, J and clone size are those of that table, while D and trimming were read from the DNA. The sample contains around 250,000 clones, roughly 84% of which appear only once. These data belong to a study of blood T cell repertoires in COVID-19. Study-wide context: The analysed material was cDNA or gDNA that came from T cells, B-cell-depleted T cells, or PBMCs.

Per germline, CDR1 ENHRY and CDR2 SYGVKD. Trimming at V came to 7 bases and at J to 4 bases, leaving 13 bases not matched to a gene. The CDR3 spans 17 residues. V gene TRBV10-3 combines with J gene TRBJ2-1, with 10 bases lining up with TRBD1. The sequence was collected from a woman in her thirties or forties who had recovered from COVID-19. Sequenced: peripheral blood. This chain's CDR3 is CAIKGTGDVRGYNEQFF. The CDR3 DNA sequence: TGTGCCATCAAGGGGACAGGGGATGTAAGGGGGTACAATGAGCAGTTCTTC.